Each of the 20 T cell receptor beta chains below was sequenced from the same sample in a study of blood T cell repertoires in COVID-19. Here immunoSEQ multiplex PCR was the method, and the copy in TCRdb shows in-frame clones only, minus some. The sample includes about 140,000 clones, 75% to 85% of them seen just once. Material: peripheral blood. The receptors here all came from a man between 65 and 85 years old who had recovered from COVID-19.

The chain employs TRBV5-1 and TRBJ1-2; TRBD1 matches 8 bases. CDR1 is SGHRS and CDR2 is YFSETQ in the germline V gene. The trim removed 2 bases at V and 8 bases at J, leaving 8 bases unmatched. This CDR3 contains 14 residues. This CDR3 is CASSFLTGGMGYTF. In DNA form, the CDR3 reads TGCGCCAGCAGCTTCCTTACAGGGGGTATGGGCTACACCTTC.

The CDR3 sequence is CAWGQGAVEKLFF. CDR3 bases: TGTGCCTGGGGACAGGGGGCCGTTGAAAAACTGTTTTTT. This chain links TRBV30 with TRBJ1-4, with 11 bases fitting TRBD1. Germline V gives CDR1 GTSNPN, CDR2 SVGIG (reference sequence). The CDR3 is 13 amino acids. The J segment lost 7 bases and the V segment lost 5 bases, leaving 3 bases of the junction unmatched.

The rearrangement uses TRBV12-5 and TRBJ1-1, with 12 bases fitting TRBD1. CDR3 length equals 19 residues. Trimming removed 5 bases from V and 1 base from J; junction bases left unmatched: 14. CDR1 and CDR2 from the germline V gene are LGHNT and FRNRAP. The CDR3 coding sequence is TGTGCTAGTGGTAGACCCCCGGGACAGGGGGCTAGTCGGAACACTGAAGCTTTCTTT. Translating gives CASGRPPGQGASRNTEAFF.

The chain employs TRBV5-6 and TRBJ1-1; D gene uncertain. V dropped 1 base and J dropped 4 bases, with 11 bases sitting between them. The CDR3 has 14 residues. The germline V gene has CDR1 SGHDT and CDR2 YYEEEE. CDR3 in amino acids: CASSLQPGGTEAFF. The CDR3 DNA sequence: TGTGCCAGCAGCTTGCAGCCGGGAGGCACTGAAGCTTTCTTT.

The CDR3 DNA sequence: TGTGCCAGCAGTGAAATGGGGAGGAACACTGAAGCTTTCTTT. This sequence encodes CASSEMGRNTEAFF. V and J are TRBV6-1 and TRBJ1-1, with D unresolved. The CDR3 totals 14 residues. V was trimmed by 2 bases and J by 1 base, leaving 8 bases between them. Germline CDR1 is MNHNS and CDR2 is SASEGT.

This clone came up a few times. This chain links TRBV5-1 with TRBJ2-5; 7 bases map to TRBD2. Trimming at V came to 3 bases and at J to 8 bases, leaving 4 bases not matched to a gene. The germline V gene has CDR1 SGHRS and CDR2 YFSETQ. The CDR3 totals 12 residues. For the CDR3, the DNA is TGCGCCAGCAGCTATACTAGCGAAACCCAGTACTTC. It encodes CASSYTSETQYF.

Worth noting for this clone: An end of the junction does not agree with germline; a read error may underlie this. The V call is TRBV19, the J call TRBJ1-1; D is perhaps TRBD1 (6 bases). From germline, CDR1 is LNHDA and CDR2 SQIVND (reference sequence). The CDR3 has 14 residues. The CDR3 spells CASSIYRVNAEAFF. In DNA form, the CDR3 reads TGTGCCAGTAGTATTTACAGGGTGAACGCTGAAGCTTTCTTT.

This sequence joins TRBV18 and TRBJ2-1, with TRBD1 as a possible D gene (5 bases). Germline loops: CDR1 KGHSH, CDR2 LQKENI. V lost 1 base and J lost 9, with 7 bases in between. This CDR3 is 12 amino acids long. CDR3 protein: CASSPQGPEQFF. The CDR3 DNA reads TGTGCCAGCTCACCACAGGGGCCTGAGCAGTTCTTC.

The chain recombines TRBV11-2 with TRBJ2-7, with D perhaps matching TRBD2 (6 bases). Per the germline V gene, CDR1 is SGHAT and CDR2 is FQNNGV. The CDR3 is made up of 14 amino acids. V gave up 7 bases and J gave up 6 bases, with 19 bases separating them. The chain's CDR3 is CASNPDLRGGEQYF. Here the CDR3 DNA reads TGTGCCAGCAACCCGGACCTGCGGGGTGGCGAGCAGTACTTC.

The chain combines TRBV10-3 with TRBJ1-2; D is unclear. Germline V gene lookup returns CDR1 ENHRY and CDR2 SYGVKD. The CDR3 totals 13 residues. V shed 6 bases and J shed 1 base, with 9 bases lying between them. In nucleotides, the CDR3 is TGTGCCATCAGCGAAGGGAGTAACTATGGCTACACCTTC. This translates into CAISEGSNYGYTF.

V gene TRBV19 combines with J gene TRBJ1-2, with a weak D call TRBD1 (5 bases). CDR3 length: 12 residues. V dropped 8 bases and J dropped 8 bases, with 15 bases sitting between them. In germline, CDR1 is LNHDA, CDR2 SQIVND (reference sequence). This CDR3 reads CASSNQGFGYTF. CDR3 bases: TGTGCCAGTTCAAACCAGGGTTTCGGCTACACCTTC. Using reference TRBV19 and TRBJ1-2 for the parts outside the CDR3, the full variable domain is DGGITQSPKYLFRKEGQNVTLSCEQNLNHDAMYWYRQDPGQGLRLIYYSQIVNDFQKGDIAEGYSVSREKKESFPLTVTSAQKNPTAFYLCASSNQGFGYTFGSGTRLTVV.

CDR3 amino acids: CASIGQGAIGELFF. The CDR3 coding sequence is TGTGCCAGCATCGGACAGGGGGCTATCGGGGAGCTGTTTTTT. This chain uses TRBV6-5 with TRBJ2-2; 11 bases fit TRBD1. From germline, CDR1 is MNHEY and CDR2 SVGAGI. The V gene end was trimmed by 7 bases and the J gene end by 7 bases; junction bases not matched to a gene: 5. The CDR3 has 14 residues.

The genes are TRBV4-1 and TRBJ1-1, with 7 positions matching TRBD1. J lost 6 bases, V lost 6 bases, and 7 bases had no gene match. Germline V lookup: CDR1 MGHRA, CDR2 YSYEKL. This CDR3 has 13 residues. This CDR3 is CASRWGTEAEAFF. DNA for the CDR3: TGCGCCAGCAGATGGGGGACAGAGGCTGAAGCTTTCTTT.

The V gene is TRBV18, the J gene TRBJ1-1; maybe TRBD1 (5 bases). Deletions cut 4 bases from V and 0 bases from J, with 12 bases between. The CDR3 is 15 residues long. Germline CDR1 is KGHSH and CDR2 is LQKENI. CDR3 coding DNA: TGTGCCAGCTCACTTGACAGCCAAATGAACACTGAAGCTTTCTTT. Its translation: CASSLDSQMNTEAFF.

This chain joins TRBV6-2 or TRBV6-3 and TRBJ2-7; 14 bases are shared with TRBD2. CDR3 length: 15 residues. Germline V lookup: CDR1 MNHEY, CDR2 SVGEGT. The J segment lost 3 bases and the V segment lost 4 bases, leaving 2 bases of the junction unmatched. The CDR3 is CASSLGLAGDYEQYF. CDR3 bases: TGTGCCAGCAGTTTGGGACTAGCGGGAGACTACGAGCAGTACTTC.

J is TRBJ2-5 and V is TRBV5-4; 16 positions agree with TRBD2. Germline CDR1 is SGHNT and CDR2 is YYREEE (reference sequence). The CDR3 has 15 amino acids. V shed 4 bases, J shed 9 bases, and the junction held 6 bases outside the gene matches. The chain's CDR3 is CASSQSGLAGGPQYF. As DNA, the CDR3 is TGTGCCAGCAGCCAATCGGGACTAGCGGGAGGGCCCCAGTACTTC.

The V gene is TRBV5-4, the J gene TRBJ2-6; a possible D gene is TRBD1 (6 bases). Germline V gives CDR1 SGHNT, CDR2 YYREEE (reference sequence). This CDR3 has 15 amino acids. Deletions cut 0 bases from V and 6 bases from J, with 10 bases between. Here the CDR3 DNA reads TGTGCCAGCAGCTTGGCAGGGGTTTCGGCCAACGTCCTGACTTTC. Its translation is CASSLAGVSANVLTF.

This chain links TRBV7-6 with TRBJ2-1, with 9 positions matching TRBD2. Germline lookup yields CDR1 SGHVS and CDR2 FNYEAQ. V dropped 1 base and J dropped 4; count of bases not matched to a gene: 2. The CDR3 covers 15 residues. The CDR3, as DNA: TGTGCCAGCAGCTTAGGTAGCGGGAGTTACAATGAGCAGTTCTTC. This encodes CASSLGSGSYNEQFF.

The chain couples TRBV29-1 to TRBJ2-2; TRBD2 matches 9 bases. The junction had 7 bases not matched to a gene; V was cut back by 3 bases and J by 8 bases. The CDR3 extends over 14 amino acids. Germline V lookup: CDR1 SQVTM, CDR2 ANQGSEA. The CDR3 region has the DNA TGCAGCGTTGAGACTAGCGGCCGACCGGGGGAGCTGTTTTTT. This translates into CSVETSGRPGELFF.

Only one count was recorded for this clone. This rearrangement joins TRBV4-1 to TRBJ2-7, with D perhaps TRBD1 (6 bases). The CDR3 loop spans 15 amino acids. The V gene lost 4 bases and the J gene lost 4 bases, with 17 bases spanning the gap. The germline CDR1 and CDR2 sequences are MGHRA and YSYEKL. The CDR3 DNA reads TGCGCCAGCAGCCCGATGGTGGACAGACCTTACGAGCAGTACTTC. Encoded protein: CASSPMVDRPYEQYF.